This T cell receptor beta chain was recovered during a study of cytomegalovirus exposure and HLA in healthy donors. About this clone itself: Its antigen remains unidentified.

Repertoires were generated with immunoSEQ multiplex PCR, while TCRdb's copy carries only in-frame clones and drops some. The sample has about 360,000 clones; just over 85% are singletons. Regarding the study as a whole: Using the classifier, cytomegalovirus status was reportedly diagnosed with high specificity and sensitivity. Across donors, most TCRs were seen rarely, yet some public ones were widespread.

The donors were members of the validation cohort comprising over 100 subjects, separate from the roughly 700-subject first cohort. The specimen was PBMCs. This sequence was found in a woman between 18 and 29 years old in good health and CMV-seronegative.

This chain's CDR3 is CASSLGLPGGRNTGELFF. The CDR3 DNA reads TGTGCCAGCAGCTTAGGTCTCCCGGGGGGTAGAAACACCGGGGAGCTGTTTTTT. The chain is built from TRBV7-7 and TRBJ2-2; 7 positions agree with TRBD2. The CDR3 runs to 18 residues. Germline V gene lookup returns CDR1 SSHAT and CDR2 FNYEAQ (reference sequence). The junction had 10 bases not matched to a gene; V was cut back by 1 base and J by 2 bases.